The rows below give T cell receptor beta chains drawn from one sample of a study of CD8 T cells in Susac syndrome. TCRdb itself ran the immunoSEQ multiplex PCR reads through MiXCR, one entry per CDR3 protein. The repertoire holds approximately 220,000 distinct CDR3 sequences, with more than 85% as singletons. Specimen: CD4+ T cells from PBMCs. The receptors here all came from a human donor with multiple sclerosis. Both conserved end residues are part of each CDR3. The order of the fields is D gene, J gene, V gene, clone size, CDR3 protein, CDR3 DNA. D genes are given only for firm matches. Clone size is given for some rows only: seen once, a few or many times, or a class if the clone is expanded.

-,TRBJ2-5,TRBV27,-,CASSFQDGTQYF,TGTGCCAGCAGTTTTCAAGACGGTACCCAGTACTTC
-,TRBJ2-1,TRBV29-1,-,CSVESNLLREQFF,TGCAGCGTTGAGTCAAACCTATTGCGGGAGCAGTTCTTC
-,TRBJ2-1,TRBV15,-,CATSRVTGYNEQFF,TGTGCCACCAGCAGAGTCACGGGATACAATGAGCAGTTCTTC
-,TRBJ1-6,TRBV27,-,CASSLIGSPLHF,TGTGCCAGCAGTTTAATTGGCTCACCCCTCCACTTT
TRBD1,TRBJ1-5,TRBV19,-,CATGTGGFQPQHF,TGTGCCACCGGGACAGGGGGCTTTCAGCCCCAGCATTTT
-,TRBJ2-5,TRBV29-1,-,CSVDGLAGETQYF,TGCAGCGTTGACGGACTCGCAGGGGAGACCCAGTACTTC
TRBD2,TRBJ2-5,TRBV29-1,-,CSVLSGGGLETQYF,TGCAGCGTGCTAAGCGGGGGGGGATTGGAGACCCAGTACTTC
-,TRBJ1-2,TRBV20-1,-,CSARDGDGWRGYTF,TGCAGTGCTAGAGATGGGGACGGTTGGCGGGGCTACACCTTC
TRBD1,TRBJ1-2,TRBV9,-,CASSVLAGGHGYTF,TGTGCCAGCAGCGTATTGGCAGGGGGACATGGCTACACCTTC
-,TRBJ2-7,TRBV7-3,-,CASSLTWTGPYEQYF,TGTGCCAGCAGCTTAACGTGGACGGGGCCCTACGAGCAGTACTTC
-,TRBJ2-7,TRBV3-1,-,CASSQYRAGEQYF,TGTGCCAGCAGCCAATACAGGGCCGGCGAGCAGTACTTC
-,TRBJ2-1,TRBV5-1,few,CASSLQDYNEQFF,TGCGCCAGCAGCTTACAGGACTACAATGAGCAGTTCTTC
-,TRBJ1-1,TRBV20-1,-,CSARQGQMNTEAFF,TGCAGTGCTAGACAGGGGCAGATGAACACTGAAGCTTTCTTT
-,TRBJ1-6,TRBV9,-,CASSVGGEGSPLHF,TGTGCCAGCAGCGTAGGGGGCGAAGGTTCACCCCTCCACTTT
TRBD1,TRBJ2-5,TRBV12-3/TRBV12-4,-,CASSSGQGMETQYF,TGTGCCAGCAGTTCGGGACAGGGTATGGAGACCCAGTACTTC
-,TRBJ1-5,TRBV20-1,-,CSARGSNQPQHF,TGCAGTGCTAGGGGGAGCAATCAGCCCCAGCATTTT
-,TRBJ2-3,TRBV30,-,CAWSVGSHTQYF,TGTGCCTGGAGTGTAGGGTCCCATACGCAGTATTTT
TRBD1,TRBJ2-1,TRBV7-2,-,CASSPRDREEEQFF,TGTGCCAGCAGCCCGAGGGACAGGGAGGAAGAGCAGTTCTTC
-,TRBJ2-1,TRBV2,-,CASRRREIPLNEQFF,TGTGCCAGCAGGAGGAGGGAAATACCCCTCAATGAGCAGTTCTTC
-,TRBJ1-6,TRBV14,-,CASSQDPGYSPLHF,TGTGCCAGCAGCCAAGATCCAGGGTACTCACCCCTCCACTTT